This TCR beta chain was obtained from a study of radiotherapy plus CTLA-4 blockade in lung cancer. The V gene lost 6 bases and the J gene lost 4 bases, with 13 bases spanning the gap. The CDR3 has 14 residues. Germline lookup yields CDR1 MNHEY and CDR2 SVGAGI. Repertoires were generated with immunoSEQ multiplex PCR, while TCRdb's copy carries only in-frame clones and drops some. The sample gives tens of thousands of clones, 72% of which show up once; roughly a tenth is in the top ten. This rearrangement joins TRBV6-5 to TRBJ1-5, with D hard to call. This TCR derives from a human donor with non-small cell lung cancer who had stable disease on radiotherapy plus ipilimumab. Source: peripheral blood, taken from a patient treated with radiotherapy plus ipilimumab. Here the CDR3 DNA reads TGTGCCAGCAGACGCTCACGGGGAAATCAGCCCCAGCATTTT. Its protein is CASRRSRGNQPQHF.